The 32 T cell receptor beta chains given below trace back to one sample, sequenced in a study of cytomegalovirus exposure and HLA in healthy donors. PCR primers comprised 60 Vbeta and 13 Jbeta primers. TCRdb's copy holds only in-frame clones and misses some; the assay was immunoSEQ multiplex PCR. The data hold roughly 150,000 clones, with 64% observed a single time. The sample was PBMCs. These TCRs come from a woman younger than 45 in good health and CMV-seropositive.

The DNA for the CDR3 is TGCGCCAGCAGCTTGTCCGTCTCAGGGAAGAATGAGCAGTTCTTC. Translation gives CASSLSVSGKNEQFF. This chain uses TRBV5-1 with TRBJ2-1; tentatively, D is TRBD1 (5 bases). Germline values: CDR1 SGHRS, CDR2 YFSETQ. Trimming took off 1 base at V and 7 bases at J, with 15 bases between the two ends. The CDR3 has 15 amino acids.

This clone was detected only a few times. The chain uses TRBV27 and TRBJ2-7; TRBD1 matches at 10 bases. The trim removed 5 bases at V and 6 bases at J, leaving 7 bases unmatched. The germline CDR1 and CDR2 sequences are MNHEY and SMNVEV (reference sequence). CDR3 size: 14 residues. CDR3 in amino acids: CASSHDRGRREQYF. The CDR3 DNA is TGTGCCAGCAGTCATGACAGGGGGCGGCGCGAGCAGTACTTC.

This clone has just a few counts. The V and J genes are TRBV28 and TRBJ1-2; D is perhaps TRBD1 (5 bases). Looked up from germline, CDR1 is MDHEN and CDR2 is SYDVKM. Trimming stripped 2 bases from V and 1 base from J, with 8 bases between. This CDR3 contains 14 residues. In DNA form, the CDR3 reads TGTGCCAGCAGTTTAGGGGCCGATAACTATGGCTACACCTTC. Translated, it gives CASSLGADNYGYTF.

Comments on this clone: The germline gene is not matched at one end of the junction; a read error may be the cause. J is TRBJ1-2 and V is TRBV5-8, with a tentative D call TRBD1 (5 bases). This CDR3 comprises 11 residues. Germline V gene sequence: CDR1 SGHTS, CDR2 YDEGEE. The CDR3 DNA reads TGTGCCAGCAGCTTGGCCGGGGACTCTATCTTC. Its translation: CASSLAGDSIF.

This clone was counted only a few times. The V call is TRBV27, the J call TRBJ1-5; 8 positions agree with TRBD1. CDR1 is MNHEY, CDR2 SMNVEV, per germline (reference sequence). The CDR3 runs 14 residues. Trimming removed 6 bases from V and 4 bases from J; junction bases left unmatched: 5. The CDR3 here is CASSRTGYNQPQHF. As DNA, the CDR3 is TGTGCCAGCAGCCGGACAGGGTATAATCAGCCCCAGCATTTT.

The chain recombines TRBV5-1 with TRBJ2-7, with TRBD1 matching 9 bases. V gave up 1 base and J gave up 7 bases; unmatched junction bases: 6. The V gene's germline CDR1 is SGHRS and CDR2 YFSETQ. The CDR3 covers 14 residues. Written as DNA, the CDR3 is TGCGCCAGCAGCTTGTGGACAGGGGCCCAAGAGCAGTACTTC. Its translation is CASSLWTGAQEQYF.

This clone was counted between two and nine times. The CDR3 sequence: CASSEARRAGARHTIYF. The CDR3 nucleotides read TGTGCCAGCAGTGAAGCTAGAAGGGCAGGGGCGCGTCACACCATATATTTT. The gene calls are TRBV2 and TRBJ1-3; D may be TRBD1 (6 bases). CDR3 length equals 17 residues. V was shortened by 0 bases and J by 8 bases, with 20 bases between the two germline ends. Germline CDR1 and CDR2: SNHLY and FYNNEI. Using reference TRBV2 and TRBJ1-3 for the parts outside the CDR3, the full variable domain is EPEVTQTPSHQVTQMGQEVILRCVPISNHLYFYWYRQILGQKVEFLVSFYNNEISEKSEIFDDQFSVERPDGSNFTLKIRSTKLEDSAMYFCASSEARRAGARHTIYFGEGSWLTVV.

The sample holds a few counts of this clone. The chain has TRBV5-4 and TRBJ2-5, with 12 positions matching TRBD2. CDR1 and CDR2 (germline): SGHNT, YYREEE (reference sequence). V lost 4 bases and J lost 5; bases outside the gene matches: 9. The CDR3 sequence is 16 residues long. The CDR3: CASSHLQTSGSETQYF. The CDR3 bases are TGTGCCAGCAGCCACCTCCAGACTAGCGGGAGTGAGACCCAGTACTTC.

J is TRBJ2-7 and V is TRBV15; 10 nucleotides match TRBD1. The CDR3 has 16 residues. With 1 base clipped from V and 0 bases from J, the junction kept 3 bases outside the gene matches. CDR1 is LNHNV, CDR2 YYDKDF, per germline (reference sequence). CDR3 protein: CATSRGGTGVSYEQYF. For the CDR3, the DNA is TGTGCCACCAGCAGAGGGGGGACAGGGGTCTCCTACGAGCAGTACTTC.

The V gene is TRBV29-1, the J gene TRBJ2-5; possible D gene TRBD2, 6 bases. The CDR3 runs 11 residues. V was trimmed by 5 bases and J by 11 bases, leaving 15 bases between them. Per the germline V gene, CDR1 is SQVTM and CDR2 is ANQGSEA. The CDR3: CSVIRDWEQYF. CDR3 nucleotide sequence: TGCAGCGTTATTAGGGACTGGGAGCAGTACTTC. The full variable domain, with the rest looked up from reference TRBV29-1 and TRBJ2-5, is SAVISQKPSRDICQRGTSLTIQCQVDSQVTMMFWYRQQPGQSLTLIATANQGSEATYESGFVIDKFPISRPNLTFSTLTVSNMSPEDSSIYLCSVIRDWEQYFGPGTRLLVL.

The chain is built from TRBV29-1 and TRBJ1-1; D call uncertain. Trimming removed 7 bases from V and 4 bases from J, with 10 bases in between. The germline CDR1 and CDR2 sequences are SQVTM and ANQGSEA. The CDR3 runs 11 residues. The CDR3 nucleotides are TGCAGCGCCGACGACTCCACTGAAGCTTTCTTT. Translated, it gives CSADDSTEAFF.

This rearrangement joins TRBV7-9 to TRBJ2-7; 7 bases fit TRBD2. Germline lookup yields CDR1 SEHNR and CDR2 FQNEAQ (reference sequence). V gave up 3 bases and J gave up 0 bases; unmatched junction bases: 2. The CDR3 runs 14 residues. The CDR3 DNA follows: TGTGCCAGCAGCTTGGGAGGGGCCTCCTACGAGCAGTACTTC. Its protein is CASSLGGASYEQYF.

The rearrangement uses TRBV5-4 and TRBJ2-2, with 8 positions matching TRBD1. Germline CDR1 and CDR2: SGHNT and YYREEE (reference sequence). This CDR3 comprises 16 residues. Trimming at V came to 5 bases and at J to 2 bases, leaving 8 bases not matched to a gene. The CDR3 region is CASRFGQGRNTGELFF. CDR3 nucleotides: TGTGCCAGCAGATTCGGACAGGGCAGAAACACCGGGGAGCTGTTTTTT.

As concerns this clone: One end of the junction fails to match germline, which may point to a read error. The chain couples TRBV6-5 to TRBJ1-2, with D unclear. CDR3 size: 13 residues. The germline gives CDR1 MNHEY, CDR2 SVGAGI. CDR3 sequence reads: CASSYIGGYGYPF. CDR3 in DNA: TGTGCCAGCAGTTATATAGGCGGGTATGGCTACCCCTTC.

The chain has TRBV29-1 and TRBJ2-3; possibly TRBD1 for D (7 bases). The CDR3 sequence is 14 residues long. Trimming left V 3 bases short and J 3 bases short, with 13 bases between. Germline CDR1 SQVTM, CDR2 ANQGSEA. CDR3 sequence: CSVDEAGGTDTQYF. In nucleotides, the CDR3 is TGCAGCGTTGACGAGGCAGGGGGGACAGATACGCAGTATTTT.

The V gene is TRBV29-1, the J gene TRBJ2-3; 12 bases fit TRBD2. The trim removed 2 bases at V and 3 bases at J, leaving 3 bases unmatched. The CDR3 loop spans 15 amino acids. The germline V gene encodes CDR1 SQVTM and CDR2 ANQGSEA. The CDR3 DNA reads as TGCAGCGTTGAACGTACTAGCGGGAGGACAGATACGCAGTATTTT. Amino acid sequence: CSVERTSGRTDTQYF.

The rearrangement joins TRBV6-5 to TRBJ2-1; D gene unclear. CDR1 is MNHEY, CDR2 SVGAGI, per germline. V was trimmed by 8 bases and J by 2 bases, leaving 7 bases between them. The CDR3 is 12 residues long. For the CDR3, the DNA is TGTGCCAGCCGCGCCGCCTACAATGAGCAGTTCTTC. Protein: CASRAAYNEQFF.

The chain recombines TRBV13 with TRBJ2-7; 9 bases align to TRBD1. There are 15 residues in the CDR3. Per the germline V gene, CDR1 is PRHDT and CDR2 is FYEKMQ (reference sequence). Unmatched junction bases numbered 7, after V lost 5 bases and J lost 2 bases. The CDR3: CASSPQDRGAYEQYF. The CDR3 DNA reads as TGTGCCAGCAGCCCACAGGACAGGGGCGCCTACGAGCAGTACTTC.

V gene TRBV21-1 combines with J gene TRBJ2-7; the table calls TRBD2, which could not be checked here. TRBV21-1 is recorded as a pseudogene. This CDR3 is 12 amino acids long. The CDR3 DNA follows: TGTGCCAGCAGCCTTCCGGGCTACGAGCAGTACTTC. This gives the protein CASSLPGYEQYF.

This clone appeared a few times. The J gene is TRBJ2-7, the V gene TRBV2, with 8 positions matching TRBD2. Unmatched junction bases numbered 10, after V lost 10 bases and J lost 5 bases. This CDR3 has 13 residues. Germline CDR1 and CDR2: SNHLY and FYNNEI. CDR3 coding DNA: TGTGCCACAGGTGGCGGGAGGATCGACGAGCAGTACTTC. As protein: CATGGGRIDEQYF.

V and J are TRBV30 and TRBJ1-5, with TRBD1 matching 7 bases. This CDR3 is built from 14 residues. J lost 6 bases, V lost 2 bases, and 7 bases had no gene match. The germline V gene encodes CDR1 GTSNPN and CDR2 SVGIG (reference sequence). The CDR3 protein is CAWSMTGMVQPQHF. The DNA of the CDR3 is TGTGCCTGGAGTATGACAGGGATGGTTCAGCCCCAGCATTTT.

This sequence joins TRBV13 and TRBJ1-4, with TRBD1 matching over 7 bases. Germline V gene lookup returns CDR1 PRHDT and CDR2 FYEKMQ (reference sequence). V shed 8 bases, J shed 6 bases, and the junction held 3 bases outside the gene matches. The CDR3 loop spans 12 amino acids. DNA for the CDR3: TGTGCCAGCGGGGACAGCCATGAAAAACTGTTTTTT. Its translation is CASGDSHEKLFF.

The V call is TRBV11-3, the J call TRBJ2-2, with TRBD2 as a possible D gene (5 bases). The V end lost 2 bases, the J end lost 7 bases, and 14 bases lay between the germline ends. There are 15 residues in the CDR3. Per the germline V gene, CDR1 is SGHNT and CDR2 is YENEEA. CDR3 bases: TGTGCCAGCAGCTTATTTCTGGAACTAGGCGGGGAGCTGTTTTTT. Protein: CASSLFLELGGELFF.

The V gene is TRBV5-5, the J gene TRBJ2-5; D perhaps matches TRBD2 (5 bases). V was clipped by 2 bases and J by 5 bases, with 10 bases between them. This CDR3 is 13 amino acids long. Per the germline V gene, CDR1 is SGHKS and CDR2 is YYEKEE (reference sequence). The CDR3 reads CASSLQRWETQYF. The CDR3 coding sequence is TGTGCCAGCAGCTTACAGCGGTGGGAGACCCAGTACTTC.

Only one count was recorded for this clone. CDR3 region: CATNPGDSYNEQFF. The DNA of the CDR3 is TGTGCCACGAACCCGGGGGACTCCTACAATGAGCAGTTCTTC. This chain joins TRBV25-1 and TRBJ2-1, with a weak D call TRBD2 (6 bases). The CDR3 totals 14 residues. Trimming stripped 10 bases from V and 0 bases from J, with 13 bases between. CDR1 and CDR2 (germline): MGHDK, SYGVNS.

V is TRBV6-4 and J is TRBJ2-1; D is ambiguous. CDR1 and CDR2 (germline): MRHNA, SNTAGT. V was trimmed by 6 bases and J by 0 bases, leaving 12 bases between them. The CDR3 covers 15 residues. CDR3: CASRPLPSSYNEQFF. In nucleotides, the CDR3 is TGTGCCAGCAGACCCTTACCTAGCTCCTACAATGAGCAGTTCTTC.

The CDR3 nucleotides read TGTGCCAGCAGCCCGGCGAGGAACGAGCAGTACTTC. Amino acid sequence: CASSPARNEQYF. The rearrangement links TRBV7-9 to TRBJ2-7; D remains ambiguous. CDR1 is SEHNR, CDR2 FQNEAQ, per germline (reference sequence). The CDR3 has 12 amino acids. V was shortened by 5 bases and J by 5 bases, with 10 bases between the two germline ends.

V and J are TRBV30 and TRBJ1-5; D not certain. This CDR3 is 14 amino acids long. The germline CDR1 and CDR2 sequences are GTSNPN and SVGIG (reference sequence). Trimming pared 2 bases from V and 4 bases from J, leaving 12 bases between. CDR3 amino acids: CAWSKHSPNQPQHF. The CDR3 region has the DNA TGTGCCTGGAGTAAGCACAGTCCGAATCAGCCCCAGCATTTT.

The DNA of the CDR3 is TGCGCCAGCAGCTTGGAGGGGTATAGCAATCAGCCCCAGCATTTT. This sequence encodes CASSLEGYSNQPQHF. The chain joins TRBV5-1 to TRBJ1-5; possible D gene TRBD1, 5 bases. V dropped 0 bases and J dropped 0 bases, with 7 bases sitting between them. The CDR3 totals 15 residues. Germline V gives CDR1 SGHRS, CDR2 YFSETQ.

The chain's CDR3 is CASSLGPGVLANQPQHF. CDR3 nucleotides: TGTGCCAGCAGCTTAGGCCCAGGGGTACTGGCCAATCAGCCCCAGCATTTT. The J gene is TRBJ1-5, the V gene TRBV11-2; TRBD1 is a possible D gene (6 bases). V lost 1 base and J lost 3, with 16 bases in between. The CDR3 runs 17 residues. The germline V gene has CDR1 SGHAT and CDR2 FQNNGV. Variable domain in full (rest from reference TRBV11-2 and TRBJ1-5): EAGVAQSPRYKIIEKRQSVAFWCNPISGHATLYWYQQILGQGPKLLIQFQNNGVVDDSQLPKDRFSAERLKGVDSTLKIQPAKLEDSAVYLCASSLGPGVLANQPQHFGDGTRLSIL.

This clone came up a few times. CDR3 loop: CASSYGRGLNTEAFF. In DNA form, the CDR3 reads TGTGCCAGCAGTTACGGGCGGGGTTTGAACACTGAAGCTTTCTTT. The chain employs TRBV6-6 and TRBJ1-1; no reliable D call. Germline V gives CDR1 MNHNY, CDR2 SVGAGI (reference sequence). V dropped 2 bases and J dropped 0 bases, with 10 bases sitting between them. The CDR3 runs to 15 residues.

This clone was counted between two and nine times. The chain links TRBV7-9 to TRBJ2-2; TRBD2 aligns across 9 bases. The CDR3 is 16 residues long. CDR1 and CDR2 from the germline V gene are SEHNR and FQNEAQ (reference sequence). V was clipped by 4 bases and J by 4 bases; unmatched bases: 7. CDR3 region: CASSWSPGLATGELFF. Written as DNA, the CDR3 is TGTGCCAGCAGCTGGTCGCCGGGACTAGCCACCGGGGAGCTGTTTTTT.